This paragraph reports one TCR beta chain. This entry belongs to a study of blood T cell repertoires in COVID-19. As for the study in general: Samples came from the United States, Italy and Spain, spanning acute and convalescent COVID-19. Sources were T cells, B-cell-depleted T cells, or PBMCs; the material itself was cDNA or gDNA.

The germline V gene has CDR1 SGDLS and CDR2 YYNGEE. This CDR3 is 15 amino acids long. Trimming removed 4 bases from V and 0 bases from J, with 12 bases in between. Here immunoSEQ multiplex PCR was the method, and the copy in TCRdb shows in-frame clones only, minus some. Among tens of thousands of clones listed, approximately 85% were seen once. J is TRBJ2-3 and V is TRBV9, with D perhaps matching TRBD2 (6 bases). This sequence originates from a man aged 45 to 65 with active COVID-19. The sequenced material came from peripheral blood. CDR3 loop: CASSRLDSSTDTQYF. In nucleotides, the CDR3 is TGTGCCAGCAGCCGACTAGACTCTAGCACAGATACGCAGTATTTT.